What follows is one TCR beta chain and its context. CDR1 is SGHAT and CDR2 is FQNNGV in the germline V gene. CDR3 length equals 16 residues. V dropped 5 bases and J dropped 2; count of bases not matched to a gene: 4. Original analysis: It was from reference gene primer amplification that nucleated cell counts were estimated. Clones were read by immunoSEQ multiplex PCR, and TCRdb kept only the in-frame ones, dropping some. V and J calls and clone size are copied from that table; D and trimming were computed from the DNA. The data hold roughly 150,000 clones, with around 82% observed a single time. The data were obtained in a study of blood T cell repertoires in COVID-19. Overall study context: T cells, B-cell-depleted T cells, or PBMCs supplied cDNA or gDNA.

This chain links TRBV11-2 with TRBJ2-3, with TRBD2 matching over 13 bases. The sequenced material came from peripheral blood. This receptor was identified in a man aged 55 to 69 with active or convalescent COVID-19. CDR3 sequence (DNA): TGTGCCAGCAGCGGGGGACTAGCGGGATTCACAGATACGCAGTATTTT. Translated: CASSGGLAGFTDTQYF.